Listed below are T cell receptor beta chains from one sample, sequenced in a study of OX40 agonist ivuxolimab in advanced cancers. TCRdb's copy holds only in-frame clones and misses some; the assay was immunoSEQ multiplex PCR. This sample has 25,000 to 35,000 clones; approximately 84% occur once, and the top ten carry 28%. The material was CD4+ or CD8+ T cells sorted from blood, obtained in a trial of the OX40 agonist ivuxolimab. Every receptor here comes from an adult with an advanced solid tumor such as melanoma, head and neck, liver or kidney cancer. Both conserved end residues are part of each CDR3. Each record gives: clone size, J gene, V gene, D gene, CDR3 protein, CDR3 DNA. A D gene is named only where the DNA matches it firmly. Expanded clones get a size class; other rows say once, few or many, or leave the size out.

.,TRBJ2-5,TRBV7-2,.,CASSLVVGGLETQYF,TGTGCCAGCAGCTTAGTAGTCGGGGGGCTTGAGACCCAGTACTTC
.,TRBJ2-1,TRBV5-1,.,CASSALNNEQFF,TGCGCCAGCAGCGCCCTCAACAATGAGCAGTTCTTC
.,TRBJ1-3,TRBV19,.,CASSIGDTGSGNTIYF,TGTGCCAGTAGTATAGGGGACACCGGCTCTGGAAACACCATATATTTT
.,TRBJ1-4,TRBV6-4,.,CASSDSGGTNEKLFF,TGTGCCAGCAGTGACTCCGGGGGGACTAATGAAAAACTGTTTTTT
.,TRBJ2-2,TRBV5-4,.,CASSLPGGGTGELFF,TGTGCCAGCAGCTTACCCGGGGGAGGCACCGGGGAGCTGTTTTTT
.,TRBJ1-5,TRBV5-1,.,CASSLDWGSNQPQHF,TGCGCCAGCAGCTTGGATTGGGGTAGCAATCAGCCCCAGCATTTT
.,TRBJ2-7,TRBV11-2,TRBD1,CASRGQGHEQYF,TGTGCCAGCCGAGGACAGGGGCACGAGCAGTACTTC
.,TRBJ1-5,TRBV19,.,CASSISGDQPQHF,TGTGCCAGTAGTATTTCAGGGGATCAGCCCCAGCATTTT
.,TRBJ1-2,TRBV11-2,.,CASSGTQGIQYGYTF,TGTGCCAGCAGCGGAACTCAAGGGATCCAATATGGCTACACCTTC
.,TRBJ2-7,TRBV25-1,.,CASSEYGESSYEQYF,TGTGCCAGCAGTGAATATGGTGAGAGCTCCTACGAGCAGTACTTC
.,TRBJ2-7,TRBV27,.,CASSFGRREQYF,TGTGCCAGCAGTTTCGGACGACGGGAGCAGTACTTC
.,TRBJ1-5,TRBV5-1,.,CASSLRGGRDQPQHF,TGCGCCAGCAGCCTCCGAGGAGGGAGAGATCAGCCCCAGCATTTT
.,TRBJ2-1,TRBV7-6,.,CASSLGRQEQFF,TGTGCCAGCAGCTTAGGAAGGCAGGAGCAGTTCTTC
medium-sized,TRBJ1-6,TRBV5-1,.,CASSTAGFNSPLHF,TGCGCCAGCAGCACCGCCGGGTTTAATTCACCCCTCCACTTT
.,TRBJ2-1,TRBV9,.,CASSVGVGNYNEQFF,TGTGCCAGCAGCGTAGGGGTAGGGAATTACAATGAGCAGTTCTTC
.,TRBJ1-4,TRBV7-9,.,CASSTTEGLSEKLFF,TGTGCCAGCAGCACTACCGAGGGCCTGAGTGAAAAACTGTTTTTT
.,TRBJ2-5,TRBV7-2,.,CASSLAGWGPEGRETQYF,TGTGCCAGCAGCTTAGCAGGGTGGGGGCCGGAGGGTCGAGAGACCCAGTACTTC
.,TRBJ2-7,TRBV6-1,TRBD1,CASSEERTGAYEQYF,TGTGCCAGCAGTGAAGAGCGGACAGGGGCCTACGAGCAGTACTTC
many,TRBJ2-1,TRBV6-1,TRBD2,CASSDALAGDFSYNEQFF,TGTGCCAGCAGTGATGCTCTAGCGGGGGATTTCTCCTACAATGAGCAGTTCTTC
.,TRBJ2-1,TRBV19,TRBD2,CATTAAGVGDEQFF,TGTGCCACCACGGCAGCGGGGGTGGGGGATGAGCAGTTCTTC
.,TRBJ1-6,TRBV10-3,TRBD1,CAISVGQGGSPLHF,TGTGCCATCAGTGTGGGACAGGGAGGGTCACCCCTCCACTTT
.,TRBJ2-7,TRBV5-1,.,CASSLDLGPEQYF,TGCGCCAGCAGCTTGGATTTAGGGCCCGAGCAGTACTTC
few,TRBJ2-3,TRBV9,.,CASSVDPDGTDTQYF,TGTGCCAGCAGCGTGGATCCGGACGGCACAGATACGCAGTATTTT
once,TRBJ2-7,TRBV5-8,.,CASFEGGEQYF,TGTGCCAGCTTCGAAGGGGGCGAGCAGTACTTC
.,TRBJ1-4,TRBV15,.,CATSSSEEATNEKLFF,TGTGCCACCAGCAGCTCCGAAGAAGCAACTAATGAAAAACTGTTTTTT
.,TRBJ2-5,TRBV13,.,CASSTASQLSQETQYF,TGTGCCAGCAGCACGGCATCACAACTAAGTCAAGAGACCCAGTACTTC
.,TRBJ2-5,TRBV10-3,.,CAISPGQGGLSETQYF,TGTGCCATCAGTCCGGGACAAGGAGGCCTATCGGAGACCCAGTACTTC
.,TRBJ2-5,TRBV7-9,.,CASSETAGEETQYF,TGTGCCAGCAGCGAAACGGCAGGGGAAGAGACCCAGTACTTC
.,TRBJ2-3,TRBV29-1,.,CSALVDTQYF,TGCAGCGCTTTAGTGGATACGCAGTATTTT
once,TRBJ1-1,TRBV6-1,.,CASSDGGAGWAAEAFF,TGTGCCAGCAGTGATGGGGGCGCAGGTTGGGCCGCTGAAGCTTTCTTT
once,TRBJ1-1,TRBV19,.,CASSIVPGNTEAFF,TGTGCCAGTAGTATAGTCCCAGGGAACACTGAAGCTTTCTTT
few,TRBJ1-1,TRBV6-1,.,CAGGVSTEAFF,TGTGCCGGGGGGGTGTCCACTGAAGCTTTCTTT
.,TRBJ2-7,TRBV4-2,TRBD2,CASSQGAGGGSYEQYF,TGTGCCAGCAGCCAGGGGGCGGGCGGGGGGTCCTACGAGCAGTACTTC
.,TRBJ2-3,TRBV5-1,TRBD2,CASSTGLAGGFSTDTQYF,TGCGCCAGCAGCACCGGACTAGCGGGGGGTTTTAGCACAGATACGCAGTATTTT
.,TRBJ2-1,TRBV11-1,.,CASSYRDNEQFF,TGTGCCAGCAGCTACAGGGACAATGAGCAGTTCTTC
.,TRBJ1-1,TRBV4-1,.,CASSQVGLRGDTEAFF,TGCGCCAGCAGCCAAGTTGGACTCCGTGGGGACACTGAAGCTTTCTTT
.,TRBJ2-7,TRBV5-6,TRBD2,CASSWTSGGGEQYF,TGTGCCAGCAGCTGGACTAGCGGGGGGGGCGAGCAGTACTTC
.,TRBJ2-1,TRBV6-5,.,CASSYRNYNEQFF,TGTGCCAGCAGTTACCGAAATTACAATGAGCAGTTCTTC
few,TRBJ1-5,TRBV7-2,TRBD1,CASSLGDRVGQPQHF,TGTGCCAGCAGCTTAGGCGACAGGGTAGGTCAGCCCCAGCATTTT
.,TRBJ1-2,TRBV7-3,TRBD1,CASSLGSGGANYGYTF,TGTGCCAGCAGCTTAGGGTCAGGGGGAGCTAACTATGGCTACACCTTC
once,TRBJ2-6,TRBV5-1,.,CASSKDQAGSSGANVLTF,TGCGCCAGCAGCAAGGATCAAGCAGGAAGCTCTGGGGCCAACGTCCTGACTTTC
once,TRBJ2-7,TRBV27,TRBD1,CASSRGTGGYEQYF,TGTGCCAGCAGTAGAGGAACAGGGGGCTACGAGCAGTACTTC
.,TRBJ1-2,TRBV7-9,.,CASSLGSGANYGYTF,TGTGCCAGCAGCTTAGGCTCAGGCGCTAACTATGGCTACACCTTC
.,TRBJ1-2,TRBV14,.,CASSPARSDYGYTF,TGTGCCAGCAGCCCAGCTAGGAGTGACTATGGCTACACCTTC
.,TRBJ2-1,TRBV9,.,CASSVAGDVFNEQFF,TGTGCCAGCAGCGTAGCGGGGGACGTTTTTAATGAGCAGTTCTTC
once,TRBJ2-7,TRBV4-1,.,CASSQVKGLDYEQYF,TGCGCCAGCAGCCAAGTTAAAGGGTTGGACTACGAGCAGTACTTC
.,TRBJ1-1,TRBV4-1,.,CASSQVSLGTEAFF,TGCGCCAGCAGCCAAGTCTCGCTGGGAACTGAAGCTTTCTTT
.,TRBJ2-1,TRBV4-1,.,CASSQRGTSNEQFF,TGCGCCAGCAGCCAAAGGGGTACTAGCAATGAGCAGTTCTTC
few,TRBJ1-6,TRBV27,TRBD1,CASSLYFGQGGDSPLHF,TGTGCCAGCAGTTTATATTTTGGACAGGGGGGAGATTCACCCCTCCACTTT
.,TRBJ2-5,TRBV14,.,CASSQALGVQETQYF,TGTGCCAGCAGCCAAGCTTTGGGGGTGCAAGAGACCCAGTACTTC
.,TRBJ1-6,TRBV5-4,.,CASSPGGAANSPLHF,TGTGCCAGCAGCCCCGGGGGGGCAGCTAATTCACCCCTCCACTTT
.,TRBJ2-7,TRBV5-1,.,CASSVQGRCEQYF,TGCGCCAGCAGCGTCCAGGGTAGGTGCGAGCAGTACTTC
.,TRBJ2-4,TRBV7-9,.,CASSLPTDPREPKNIQYF,TGTGCCAGCAGCTTACCTACGGACCCTAGGGAGCCCAAAAACATTCAGTACTTC
.,TRBJ1-4,TRBV5-4,.,CASSLGEKLFF,TGTGCCAGCAGCTTAGGTGAAAAACTGTTTTTT
.,TRBJ2-7,TRBV30,.,CAWTGGLTYEQYF,TGTGCCTGGACCGGGGGGCTGACCTACGAGCAGTACTTC
.,TRBJ1-1,TRBV2,.,CASSEVRGNTEAFF,TGTGCCAGCAGTGAAGTCCGGGGGAACACTGAAGCTTTCTTT
.,TRBJ1-5,TRBV27,TRBD1,CASSSRGINQPQHF,TGTGCCAGCAGTTCCAGGGGGATAAATCAGCCCCAGCATTTT